One and the same sample provided the 25 T cell receptor beta chains below, sequenced in a study of CD8 T cells in ankylosing spondylitis. Using its own MiXCR run on the 5' RACE reads, TCRdb lists one record per CDR3 protein. Of about 190,000 distinct CDR3 sequences in the sample, roughly 13% were seen once. Sequences were obtained from blood, either unsorted or a sorted T cell fraction (not recorded which). The receptors come from a female donor with ankylosing spondylitis or in good health (not recorded which).

Details on this clonotype: This sequence may be a read error, since a much larger clone differs from it by one base. J is TRBJ2-5 and V is TRBV27; 7 nucleotides line up with TRBD2. The ends lost 2 bases at V and 5 bases at J; junction bases unmatched: 11. This CDR3 region has 16 residues. The germline gives CDR1 MNHEY, CDR2 SMNVEV (reference sequence). In DNA, the CDR3 is TGTGCCAGCAGTTTAGGGCTAGCGGAAGGCGAGGAGACCCAGTACTTC. Translating it yields CASSLGLAEGEETQYF.

This clonotype was counted at least ten times. V and J are TRBV12-3 or TRBV12-4 and TRBJ1-5; 7 positions agree with TRBD1. This CDR3 is built from 14 residues. The junction had 7 bases not matched to a gene; V was cut back by 4 bases and J by 7 bases. The CDR3 loop is CASSSLQGIQPQHF. Here the CDR3 DNA reads TGTGCCAGCAGTTCCTTACAGGGGATCCAGCCCCAGCATTTT.

This clonotype was detected many times. The chain joins TRBV12-5 to TRBJ1-5, with D possibly being TRBD1 (5 bases). This CDR3 has 18 residues. V was shortened by 5 bases and J by 3 bases, with 23 bases between the two germline ends. Germline values: CDR1 LGHNT, CDR2 FRNRAP. The CDR3, as DNA: TGTGCTAGTGGTCCTACCAGCGCGGGGGGTGGTTTCAATCAGCCCCAGCATTTT. Translated: CASGPTSAGGGFNQPQHF. Together with reference TRBV12-5 and TRBJ1-5, the CDR3 gives the full variable domain: DARVTQTPRHKVTEMGQEVTMRCQPILGHNTVFWYRQTMMQGLELLAYFRNRAPLDDSGMPKDRFSAEMPDATLATLKIQPSEPRDSAVYFCASGPTSAGGGFNQPQHFGDGTRLSIL.

This clonotype was seen at least ten times. The chain links TRBV27 to TRBJ1-1, with TRBD1 as a possible D gene (6 bases). The CDR3 totals 15 residues. Germline loops: CDR1 MNHEY, CDR2 SMNVEV (reference sequence). The V end lost 3 bases, the J end lost 0 bases, and 11 bases lay between the germline ends. Here the CDR3 reads CASSFTGFLNTEAFF. CDR3 nucleotides: TGTGCCAGCAGTTTTACAGGGTTCCTGAACACTGAAGCTTTCTTT.

At least ten counts were recorded for this clonotype. The chain joins TRBV24-1 to TRBJ1-2, with D possibly being TRBD1 (5 bases). This CDR3 region has 13 residues. Germline V gives CDR1 KGHDR, CDR2 SFDVKD. The V end lost 4 bases, the J end lost 6 bases, and 11 bases lay between the germline ends. This CDR3 reads CATSERWGDGYTF. In DNA form, the CDR3 reads TGTGCCACCAGTGAGCGATGGGGCGATGGCTACACCTTC.

V gene TRBV5-1 combines with J gene TRBJ1-4; TRBD1 is a possible D gene (5 bases). Deletions cut 4 bases from V and 0 bases from J, with 10 bases between. In germline, CDR1 is SGHRS, CDR2 YFSETQ. The CDR3 runs 15 residues. CDR3 sequence reads: CASSPGHSTNEKLFF. In DNA form, the CDR3 reads TGCGCCAGCAGCCCCGGACATTCAACTAATGAAAAACTGTTTTTT. The whole variable domain, remainder taken from reference TRBV5-1 and TRBJ1-4, is KAGVTQTPRYLIKTRGQQVTLSCSPISGHRSVSWYQQTPGQGLQFLFEYFSETQRNKGNFPGRFSGRQFSNSRSEMNVSTLELGDSALYLCASSPGHSTNEKLFFGSGTQLSVL.

This clonotype was observed many times. The chain uses TRBV7-9 and TRBJ1-1, with D uncertain. The ends were cut back, 3 bases at V and 6 bases at J, with 11 bases in the middle. This CDR3 contains 13 residues. Looked up from germline, CDR1 is SEHNR and CDR2 is FQNEAQ (reference sequence). CDR3 DNA sequence: TGTGCCAGCAGCTTGGCGGACGGAGCTGAAGCTTTCTTT. This translates into CASSLADGAEAFF.

Notes on this clonotype: This may come from a read error, since a much larger clone is one base off. J is TRBJ2-2 and V is TRBV12-3 or TRBV12-4; a weak D match, TRBD2 (5 bases). The CDR3 totals 12 residues. CDR3 coding DNA: TGTGCCAGCAACCAAGAGTCCGGGGAGCCGTTTTTT. It encodes CASNQESGEPFF.

This clonotype was found many times. V gene TRBV7-2 combines with J gene TRBJ2-1; 8 bases map to TRBD2. Germline assignment: CDR1 SGHTA and CDR2 FQGNSA. V lost 3 bases to trimming and J lost 6 bases; unmatched junction nucleotides: 4. This CDR3 comprises 14 residues. The CDR3 reads CASSFQRESNEQFF. The CDR3 region has the DNA TGTGCCAGCAGCTTCCAGCGGGAGTCCAATGAGCAGTTCTTC. Looking up the rest from reference TRBV7-2 and TRBJ2-1 gives the full variable domain: GAGVSQSPSNKVTEKGKDVELRCDPISGHTALYWYRQSLGQGLEFLIYFQGNSAPDKSGLPSDRFSAERTGGSVSTLTIQRTQQEDSAVYLCASSFQRESNEQFFGPGTRLTVL.

Here the CDR3 reads CAWKPGQGSSIHGYTF. CDR3 nucleotide sequence: TGTGCCTGGAAGCCGGGACAGGGTTCAAGTATTCATGGCTACACCTTC. The V and J genes are TRBV30 and TRBJ1-2; TRBD1 agrees at 9 bases. V shed 4 bases and J 6 bases; nucleotides not matched to a gene: 15. Germline V lookup: CDR1 GTSNPN, CDR2 SVGIG (reference sequence). This CDR3 is built from 16 residues.

At least ten counts were recorded for this clonotype. CDR3 region: CASNSRAYEQYF. The CDR3, as DNA: TGTGCCAGCAATTCTCGGGCCTACGAGCAGTACTTC. J is TRBJ2-7 and V is TRBV28; D call uncertain. This CDR3 has 12 amino acids. Trimming left V 7 bases short and J 2 bases short, with 9 bases between. In germline, CDR1 is MDHEN, CDR2 SYDVKM.

This clonotype was counted many times. This chain joins TRBV5-1 and TRBJ1-2; D gene uncertain. Germline assignment: CDR1 SGHRS and CDR2 YFSETQ. This CDR3 contains 14 residues. V gave up 4 bases and J gave up 0 bases, with 10 bases separating them. This CDR3 reads CASSGVPSNYGYTF. In DNA form, the CDR3 reads TGCGCCAGCAGCGGGGTTCCTTCTAACTATGGCTACACCTTC.

This clonotype has at least ten counts. This rearrangement joins TRBV10-3 to TRBJ2-7, with D possibly TRBD2 on 6 matching bases. The V gene lost 10 bases and the J gene lost 4 bases, with 14 bases spanning the gap. Germline V CDR1 and CDR2: ENHRY, SYGVKD. This CDR3 has 12 amino acids. The CDR3 reads CATAPRGYEQYF. The CDR3 nucleotides read TGTGCCACCGCCCCGCGGGGATACGAGCAGTACTTC.

Remarks on this clonotype: The junction departs from germline at one end; a sequencing error may be responsible. The chain links TRBV20-1 to TRBJ2-3, with 9 bases matching TRBD2. The CDR3 totals 15 residues. The germline gives CDR1 DFQATT, CDR2 SNEGSKA (reference sequence). The CDR3 nucleotides are TGCTGTGCTAGGGTTAGCGGGAGTAGCACAGATACGCAGTATTTT. Translating gives CCARVSGSSTDTQYF.

The table lists this clonotype with many counts. The chain has TRBV27 and TRBJ2-3; D is unresolved. The ends were cut back, 5 bases at V and 0 bases at J, with 9 bases in the middle. Per germline, CDR1 MNHEY and CDR2 SMNVEV (reference sequence). This CDR3 contains 14 residues. CDR3 sequence reads: CASSPSPSTDTQYF. CDR3 nucleotide sequence: TGTGCCAGCAGTCCCTCCCCTAGCACAGATACGCAGTATTTT.

This clonotype was counted at least ten times. The rearrangement joins TRBV12-3 or TRBV12-4 to TRBJ2-7; D may be TRBD1 (6 bases). V lost 3 bases to trimming and J lost 4 bases, with 31 bases between them. The length of the CDR3 is 20 residues. The CDR3 region is CASSFYLGGSVRGTNYEQYF. In DNA, the CDR3 is TGTGCCAGCAGTTTTTATCTAGGGGGATCGGTAAGGGGTACCAATTACGAGCAGTACTTC.

V usage is TRBV3-1 and J usage is TRBJ2-1; D not resolved. Germline V gene sequence: CDR1 LGHDT, CDR2 YNNKEL (reference sequence). The CDR3 extends over 17 amino acids. Trimming took 0 bases from V and 9 from J, leaving 21 bases between them. The CDR3 protein is CASSQDREPRRTLEQFF. The CDR3 DNA sequence: TGTGCCAGCAGCCAAGATCGCGAACCAAGAAGGACGCTTGAGCAGTTCTTC.

This clonotype was seen many times. The rearrangement links TRBV7-8 to TRBJ1-2; the D gene is possibly TRBD1 (5 bases). Germline loops: CDR1 SGHVS, CDR2 FQNEAQ. The CDR3 is 14 amino acids. The V end was cut by 5 bases, the J end by 5 bases, with 15 bases between. The CDR3 coding sequence is TGTGCCAGCAGCCCTAGTATGGGGCGGTATGGCTACACCTTC. This translates into CASSPSMGRYGYTF.

Ten or more counts support this clonotype. The chain uses TRBV7-2 and TRBJ1-5; the D is unclear. Germline CDR1 SGHTA, CDR2 FQGNSA. V lost 0 bases and J 7 bases, leaving 10 bases between the germline ends. The CDR3 has 14 amino acids. CDR3 in amino acids: CASSLAEVYQPQHF. The CDR3 coding sequence is TGTGCCAGCAGCTTAGCGGAAGTCTACCAGCCCCAGCATTTT.

A few counts support this clonotype. The rearrangement joins TRBV12-3 or TRBV12-4 to TRBJ2-1, with 13 positions matching TRBD2. This CDR3 has 17 amino acids. Trimming took 6 bases from V and 5 from J; bases not matched to a gene: 10. CDR3 sequence: CASSPVGTSGIHNEQFF. In DNA, the CDR3 is TGTGCCAGCAGCCCCGTTGGGACTAGCGGGATACACAATGAGCAGTTCTTC.

This chain connects TRBV5-4 to TRBJ2-7, with a weak D call TRBD1 (6 bases). There are 15 residues in the CDR3. V was shortened by 4 bases and J by 2 bases, with 16 bases between the two germline ends. Germline loops: CDR1 SGHNT, CDR2 YYREEE (reference sequence). The CDR3: CASSRGQSKTYEQYF. In DNA, the CDR3 is TGTGCCAGCAGCCGAGGACAGTCTAAAACCTACGAGCAGTACTTC.

About this clonotype: A much larger clone differs by one base, so this may be a read error. The chain employs TRBV24-1 and TRBJ1-2; the D gene is possibly TRBD1 (6 bases). The CDR3 runs 13 residues. Germline assignment: CDR1 KGHDR and CDR2 SFDVKD. CDR3 DNA: TGTGCCATTTCGACAGGAACTAAGTATGGCTACACCTTC. As protein: CAISTGTKYGYTF.

In its sample, this clonotype was seen many times. The chain recombines TRBV6-6 with TRBJ2-1; D is unresolved. The ends were cut back, 3 bases at V and 10 bases at J, with 13 bases in the middle. The CDR3 has 13 residues. Germline V gene data show CDR1 as MNHNY and CDR2 as SVGAGI (reference sequence). The CDR3 sequence: CASSYGLRREQFF. DNA for the CDR3: TGTGCCAGCAGTTATGGCCTCCGCAGAGAGCAGTTCTTC.

This clonotype has a count of ten or more. The chain recombines TRBV12-3 or TRBV12-4 with TRBJ2-7, with 10 bases that match TRBD2. V dropped 4 bases and J dropped 2; count of bases not matched to a gene: 5. This CDR3 has 15 residues. The CDR3 region is CASSSPGLATYEQYF. The CDR3 DNA follows: TGTGCCAGCAGTTCGCCGGGACTAGCGACCTACGAGCAGTACTTC.

This clonotype was seen only a few times. J is TRBJ2-2 and V is TRBV4-2; D is ambiguous. The CDR3 contains 18 residues. From germline, CDR1 is LGHNA and CDR2 YNFKEQ. The V end was cut by 0 bases, the J end by 0 bases, with 14 bases between. CDR3 coding DNA: TGTGCCAGCAGCCAAGAACAAATCGGTACAGCGAACACCGGGGAGCTGTTTTTT. It yields the protein CASSQEQIGTANTGELFF.